This T cell receptor (beta chain) was retrieved from a study of T-cell memory formation after mild COVID-19. In TCRdb, the 5' RACE reads were re-called with MiXCR into one record per CDR3 protein. The sample includes hundreds of thousands of distinct CDR3 sequences, just under 20% of them seen just once. The CDR3 spans 14 residues. V was trimmed by 6 bases and J by 2 bases, leaving 11 bases between them. From germline, CDR1 is MNHEY and CDR2 SVGEGT. The clonotype was recovered from a man between 18 and 35 years old who had mild COVID-19 (a few samples of this study predate the infection). Cell type and time point are not known. Sample: PBMCs or a T cell subset sorted from them (not recorded which). The chain has TRBV6-2 or TRBV6-3 and TRBJ1-3; no clear D. The CDR3 region is CASSPQPTGNTIYF. The CDR3 DNA follows: TGTGCCAGCAGCCCTCAACCGACTGGAAACACCATATATTTT.